A single sample gave rise to the 19 T cell receptor beta chains below, sequenced in a study of T cells in Graves' hyperthyroidism and ophthalmopathy. Researchers amplified the TCR beta CDR3 regions from RNA transcripts. The TCR CDR3 was amplified in a first-round RT-PCR using the HTBI primer set. TCRdb re-called the multiplex PCR reads with MiXCR, one entry per CDR3 protein. Of hundreds of thousands of distinct CDR3 sequences listed, 11% to 15% are singletons. Sequenced sample: blood. The receptors shown here come from a woman in her 30s with Graves' hyperthyroidism.

This clonotype was seen more than once but under ten times. This rearrangement joins TRBV7-9 to TRBJ1-2; 8 bases agree with TRBD1. The V gene end was trimmed by 5 bases and the J gene end by 10 bases; junction bases not matched to a gene: 12. The germline V gene has CDR1 SEHNR and CDR2 FQNEAQ (reference sequence). The CDR3 runs 14 residues. The CDR3 sequence is CASSIRTGPQDYTF. CDR3 sequence (DNA): TGTGCCAGCAGCATACGGACAGGGCCACAAGACTACACCTTC.

The chain couples TRBV4-2 to TRBJ1-1, with a weak D call TRBD1 (5 bases). CDR1 LGHNA and CDR2 YNFKEQ come from the germline V gene. V was pared by 0 bases and J by 4 bases, with 9 bases between. The CDR3 has 14 residues. In DNA form, the CDR3 reads TGTGCCAGCAGCCAAGATTTCGGGGGCACTGAAGCTTTCTTT. It specifies CASSQDFGGTEAFF.

J is TRBJ2-2 and V is TRBV4-3; D is perhaps TRBD1 (5 bases). Between the trimmed V and J ends, which lost 4 bases and 9 bases, there was a span of 15 bases. Germline V lookup: CDR1 LGHNA, CDR2 YSLEER. This CDR3 contains 14 residues. The chain's CDR3 is CASSPGGRGRELFF. As DNA, the CDR3 is TGCGCCAGCAGCCCCGGCGGTAGGGGCCGGGAGCTGTTTTTT.

This clonotype was picked up a small number of times. The rearrangement uses TRBV6-1 and TRBJ2-1, with a weak D call TRBD2 (5 bases). Per germline, CDR1 MNHNS and CDR2 SASEGT. The CDR3 loop spans 14 amino acids. V was shortened by 5 bases and J by 8 bases, with 16 bases between the two germline ends. The CDR3 region is CASSLSRAADEQFF. CDR3 DNA sequence: TGTGCCAGCAGTCTCTCTCGGGCAGCGGATGAGCAGTTCTTC.

In its sample, this clonotype was seen a few times. The V gene is TRBV5-1, the J gene TRBJ2-5, with a possible D match to TRBD1 (6 bases). Germline CDR1 and CDR2: SGHRS and YFSETQ. V dropped 4 bases and J dropped 2 bases, with 15 bases sitting between them. This CDR3 has 15 amino acids. The CDR3 spells CASSLIGQLQETQYF. Written as DNA, the CDR3 is TGCGCCAGCAGCCTGATCGGACAGCTACAAGAGACCCAGTACTTC.

With respect to this clonotype: A clone one base away is much larger, so this may be a read error. The genes are TRBV2 and TRBJ2-6, with D tentatively TRBD1 (5 bases). Per germline, CDR1 SNHLY and CDR2 FYNNEI. The CDR3 runs to 18 residues. The CDR3 loop reads CASRPQIPEVSGANVPTF. CDR3 coding DNA: TGTGCCAGCCGCCCCCAGATACCCGAGGTCTCTGGGGCCAACGTCCCGACTTTC.

This clonotype was counted at least ten times. The rearrangement joins TRBV7-2 to TRBJ2-3; 10 nucleotides align to TRBD2. V dropped 1 base and J dropped 1; count of bases not matched to a gene: 5. This CDR3 contains 17 residues. CDR1 SGHTA and CDR2 FQGNSA come from the germline V gene. CDR3 nucleotides: TGTGCCAGCAGCTTAGAACTAGCGGGAAGAGGCACAGATACGCAGTATTTT. This sequence encodes CASSLELAGRGTDTQYF.

V gene TRBV10-2 combines with J gene TRBJ2-1; no reliable D call. Germline V gives CDR1 WSHSY, CDR2 SAAADI. The CDR3 has 14 residues. V dropped 6 bases and J dropped 6 bases, with 15 bases sitting between them. The CDR3 loop reads CASRDVGYRNEQFF. For the CDR3, the DNA is TGCGCCAGCAGGGACGTGGGGTATCGCAATGAGCAGTTCTTC.

V usage is TRBV29-1 and J usage is TRBJ2-5; 7 positions agree with TRBD2. The trim removed 6 bases at V and 5 bases at J, leaving 9 bases unmatched. The CDR3 runs to 13 residues. Germline CDR1 reads SQVTM; CDR2 reads ANQGSEA. The CDR3 DNA sequence: TGCAGCGTGGTGCGGGACGGGGGGGAGACCCAGTACTTC. The encoded protein is CSVVRDGGETQYF.

This clonotype has a count of ten or more. J is TRBJ2-1 and V is TRBV7-8, with 14 bases matching TRBD2. Trimming took 9 bases from V and 7 from J; bases not matched to a gene: 8. The CDR3 is made up of 15 amino acids. The germline V gene has CDR1 SGHVS and CDR2 FQNEAQ. The CDR3 DNA reads as TGTGCCAGGCGGGGACTAGCGGGAGTCGGTAATGAGCAGTTCTTC. Translation: CARRGLAGVGNEQFF.

This clonotype was seen a handful of times. As DNA, the CDR3 is TGTGCCAGCAGCCACCGATCCGGGACAGGAACCTACGAGCAGTACTTC. Translated: CASSHRSGTGTYEQYF. The genes are TRBV13 and TRBJ2-7, with 8 nucleotides matching TRBD1. J gave up 2 bases and V 5 bases, and 11 bases lay outside the gene matches. The CDR3 runs to 16 residues. Germline assignment: CDR1 PRHDT and CDR2 FYEKMQ (reference sequence). The full variable domain, rest sourced from reference TRBV13 and TRBJ2-7, is AAGVIQSPRHLIKEKRETATLKCYPIPRHDTVYWYQQGPGQDPQFLISFYEKMQSDKGSIPDRFSAQQFSDYHSELNMSSLELGDSALYFCASSHRSGTGTYEQYFGPGTRLTVT.

This clonotype was detected ten times or more. The chain combines TRBV7-2 with TRBJ1-2; 8 bases align to TRBD1. This CDR3 has 14 amino acids. Germline V lookup: CDR1 SGHTA, CDR2 FQGNSA. V lost 0 bases and J lost 7; bases outside the gene matches: 4. The chain's CDR3 is CASSLADREGGYTF. CDR3 DNA: TGTGCCAGCAGCTTAGCGGACAGGGAAGGTGGCTACACCTTC. Full variable domain (rest looked up from reference TRBV7-2 and TRBJ1-2): GAGVSQSPSNKVTEKGKDVELRCDPISGHTALYWYRQSLGQGLEFLIYFQGNSAPDKSGLPSDRFSAERTGGSVSTLTIQRTQQEDSAVYLCASSLADREGGYTFGSGTRLTVV.

The J gene is TRBJ2-2, the V gene TRBV6-1; D call uncertain. This CDR3 spans 14 amino acids. Per germline, CDR1 MNHNS and CDR2 SASEGT. Trimming took off 5 bases at V and 4 bases at J, with 11 bases between the two ends. The CDR3 loop is CASSKIRATGELFF. The CDR3, as DNA: TGTGCCAGCAGTAAGATTCGGGCCACCGGGGAGCTGTTTTTT.

Points on this clonotype: A much larger clone is a single base away; this may be a read error. It is likely a read error, because the conserved phenylalanine at the end of the CDR3 is missing. The J gene is TRBJ1-4, the V gene TRBV7-8; D is uncertain. CDR1 and CDR2 (germline): SGHVS, FQNEAQ. The V and J ends lost 2 bases and 6 bases respectively, with 25 bases between them. This CDR3 is 19 amino acids long. The CDR3 loop reads CASSLLVPSVLGEDEKLFI. In DNA, the CDR3 is TGTGCCAGCAGCTTATTAGTGCCGTCGGTGTTGGGCGAGGATGAAAAACTGTTTATT.

The chain couples TRBV11-2 to TRBJ2-5; 10 positions agree with TRBD2. V shed 5 bases, J shed 4 bases, and the junction held 16 bases outside the gene matches. From germline, CDR1 is SGHAT and CDR2 FQNNGV. CDR3 length equals 18 residues. The CDR3 loop reads CASSDRAGGSPERETQYF. Here the CDR3 DNA reads TGTGCCAGCAGCGACCGAGCGGGAGGGTCACCCGAGCGAGAGACCCAGTACTTC.

A few counts support this clonotype. The rearrangement uses TRBV7-9 and TRBJ2-3; the D is unclear. V was pared by 1 base and J by 4 bases, with 12 bases between. CDR3 length: 15 amino acids. In germline, CDR1 is SEHNR, CDR2 FQNEAQ (reference sequence). The CDR3 is CASSLGYQNADTQYF. CDR3 nucleotide sequence: TGTGCCAGCAGCTTAGGGTATCAGAACGCAGATACGCAGTATTTT.

This clonotype was recorded at least ten times. The chain uses TRBV14 and TRBJ2-3; D might be TRBD2 (7 bases). This CDR3 is 16 amino acids long. Germline lookup yields CDR1 SGHDN and CDR2 FVKESK. Between the trimmed V and J ends, which lost 1 base and 6 bases, there was a span of 17 bases. CDR3 protein: CASSQVGGGPADTQYF. CDR3 DNA sequence: TGTGCCAGCAGCCAAGTAGGGGGAGGGCCCGCGGATACGCAGTATTTT.

As for this clonotype: A much larger clone lies a single base off, so this may be a read error. The chain carries TRBV12-3 or TRBV12-4 and TRBJ2-1, with TRBD2 matching over 14 bases. The CDR3 length is 16 residues. Trimming took 6 bases from V and 9 from J; bases not matched to a gene: 10. The CDR3: CASSRTSGRPWGEQFF. The CDR3 region has the DNA TGTGCCAGCAGCCGGACTAGCGGGAGGCCCTGGGGTGAGCAGTTCTTC.

This clonotype has a count of ten or more. The junction departs from the called germline gene at one end, perhaps through a read error. The chain has TRBV5-1 and TRBJ2-5; TRBD1 or TRBD2 may be the D gene (6 bases each). The CDR3 covers 14 residues. The V gene's germline CDR1 is SGHRS and CDR2 YFSETQ. The CDR3 spells CASSLGQGRETQYF. As DNA, the CDR3 is TGTGCCAGCAGCTTAGGTCAGGGGAGGGAGACCCAGTACTTC.